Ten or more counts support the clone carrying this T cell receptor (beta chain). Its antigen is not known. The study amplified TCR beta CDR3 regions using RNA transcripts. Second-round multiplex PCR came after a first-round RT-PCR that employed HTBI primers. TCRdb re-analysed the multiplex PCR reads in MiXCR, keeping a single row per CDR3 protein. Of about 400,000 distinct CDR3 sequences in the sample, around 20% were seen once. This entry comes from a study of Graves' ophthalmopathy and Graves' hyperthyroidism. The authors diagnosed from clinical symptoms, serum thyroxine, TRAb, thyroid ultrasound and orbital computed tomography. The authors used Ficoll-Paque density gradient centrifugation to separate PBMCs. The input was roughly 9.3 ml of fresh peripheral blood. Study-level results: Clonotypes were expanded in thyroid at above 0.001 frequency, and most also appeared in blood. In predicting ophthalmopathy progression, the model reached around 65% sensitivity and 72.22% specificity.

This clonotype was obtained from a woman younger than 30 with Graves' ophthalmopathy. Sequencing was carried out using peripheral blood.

CDR3 amino acids: CASSRTTGTGSYEQYF. DNA for the CDR3: TGTGCCAGCAGCCGAACTACGGGGACAGGCTCCTACGAGCAGTACTTC. The chain has TRBV28 and TRBJ2-7, with 8 bases identical to TRBD1. Germline V gene sequence: CDR1 MDHEN, CDR2 SYDVKM. J lost 0 bases, V lost 6 bases, and 10 bases had no gene match. The CDR3 has 16 residues.